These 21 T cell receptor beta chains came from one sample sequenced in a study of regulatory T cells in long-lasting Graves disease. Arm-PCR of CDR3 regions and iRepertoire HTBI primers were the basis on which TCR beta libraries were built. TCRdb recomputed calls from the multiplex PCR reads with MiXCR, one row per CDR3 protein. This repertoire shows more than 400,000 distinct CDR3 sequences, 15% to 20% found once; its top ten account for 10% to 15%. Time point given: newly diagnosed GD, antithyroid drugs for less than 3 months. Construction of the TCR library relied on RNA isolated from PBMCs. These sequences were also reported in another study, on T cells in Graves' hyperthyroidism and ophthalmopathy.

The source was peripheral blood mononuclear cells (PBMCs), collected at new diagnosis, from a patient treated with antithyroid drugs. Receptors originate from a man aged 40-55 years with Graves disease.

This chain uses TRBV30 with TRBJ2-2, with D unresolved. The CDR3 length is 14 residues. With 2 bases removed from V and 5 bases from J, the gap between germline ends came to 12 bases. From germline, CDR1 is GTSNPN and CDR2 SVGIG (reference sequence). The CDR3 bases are TGTGCCTGGAGTATAGATCTACTAACCGGGGAGCTGTTTTTT. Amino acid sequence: CAWSIDLLTGELFF.

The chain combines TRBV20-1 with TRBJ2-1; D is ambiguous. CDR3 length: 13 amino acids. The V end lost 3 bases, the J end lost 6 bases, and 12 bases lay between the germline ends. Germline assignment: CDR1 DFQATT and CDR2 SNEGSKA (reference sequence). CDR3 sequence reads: CSARDGRGNEQFF. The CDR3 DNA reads TGCAGTGCTAGGGACGGGCGCGGCAATGAGCAGTTCTTC.

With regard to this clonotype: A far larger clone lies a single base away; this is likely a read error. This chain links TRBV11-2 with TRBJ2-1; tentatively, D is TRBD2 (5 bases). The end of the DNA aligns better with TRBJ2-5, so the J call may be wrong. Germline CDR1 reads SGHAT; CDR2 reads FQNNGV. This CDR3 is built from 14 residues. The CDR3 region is CASSRNGMPETQYF. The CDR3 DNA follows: TGTGCCAGCAGCCGGAACGGGATGCCAGAGACCCAGTACTTC.

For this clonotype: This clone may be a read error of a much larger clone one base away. As DNA, the CDR3 is TGTGCCAGCAGAACGGGACCCACCAGCGAGCAGTACTTC. Residues: CASRTGPTSEQYF. This rearrangement joins TRBV2 to TRBJ2-7, with D possibly being TRBD1 or TRBD2 (5 bases each). CDR1 SNHLY and CDR2 FYNNEI come from the germline V gene. Trimming took off 6 bases at V and 6 bases at J, with 15 bases between the two ends. The CDR3 loop spans 13 amino acids.

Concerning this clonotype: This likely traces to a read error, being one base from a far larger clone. The CDR3 loop is CASSSPSTGNSYEQFF. The CDR3 DNA is TGTGCCAGCAGCTCCCCATCCACAGGGAACTCCTACGAGCAGTTCTTC. This rearrangement joins TRBV11-2 to TRBJ2-1; D is perhaps TRBD1 (6 bases). This CDR3 contains 16 residues. The germline gives CDR1 SGHAT, CDR2 FQNNGV. V was pared by 4 bases and J by 10 bases, with 23 bases between.

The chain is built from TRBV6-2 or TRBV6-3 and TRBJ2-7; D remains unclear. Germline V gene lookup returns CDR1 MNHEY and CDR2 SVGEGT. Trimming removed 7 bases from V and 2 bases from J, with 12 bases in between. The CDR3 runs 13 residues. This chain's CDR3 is CASMYLVTYEQYF. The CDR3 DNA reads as TGTGCCAGCATGTATTTGGTTACCTACGAGCAGTACTTC.

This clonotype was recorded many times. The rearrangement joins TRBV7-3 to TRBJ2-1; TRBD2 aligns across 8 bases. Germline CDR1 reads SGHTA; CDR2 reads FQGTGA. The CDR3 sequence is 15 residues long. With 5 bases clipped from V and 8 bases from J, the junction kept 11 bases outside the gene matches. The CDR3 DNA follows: TGTGCCAGCAGCCCGACCGGGACTAGTATTCATGAGCAGTTCTTC. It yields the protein CASSPTGTSIHEQFF. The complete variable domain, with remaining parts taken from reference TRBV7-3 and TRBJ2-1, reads GAGVSQTPSNKVTEKGKYVELRCDPISGHTALYWYRQSLGQGPEFLIYFQGTGAADDSGLPNDRFFAVRPEGSVSTLKIQRTERGDSAVYLCASSPTGTSIHEQFFGPGTRLTVL.

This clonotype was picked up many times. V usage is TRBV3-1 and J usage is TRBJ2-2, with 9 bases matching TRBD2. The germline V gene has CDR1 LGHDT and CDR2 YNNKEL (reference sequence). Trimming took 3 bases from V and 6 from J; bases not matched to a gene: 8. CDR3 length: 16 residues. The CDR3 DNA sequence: TGTGCCAGCAGCCAGTCAGGCGGGAGGGCCGCCGGGGAGCTGTTTTTT. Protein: CASSQSGGRAAGELFF.

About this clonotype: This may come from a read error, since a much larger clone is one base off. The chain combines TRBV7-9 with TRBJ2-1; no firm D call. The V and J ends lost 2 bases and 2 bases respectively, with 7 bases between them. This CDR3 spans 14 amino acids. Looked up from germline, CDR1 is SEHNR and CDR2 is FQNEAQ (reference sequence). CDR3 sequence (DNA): TGTGCCAGCAGCTTAAGCGTCCCCTACAATGAGCAGTTCTTC. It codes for CASSLSVPYNEQFF.

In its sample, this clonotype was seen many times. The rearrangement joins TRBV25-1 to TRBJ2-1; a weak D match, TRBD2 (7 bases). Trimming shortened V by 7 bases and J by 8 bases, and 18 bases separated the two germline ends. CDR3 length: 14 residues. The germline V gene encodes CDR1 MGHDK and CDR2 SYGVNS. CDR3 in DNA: TGTGCCAGCATCAGGGGAGGGGCGACTTATGAGCAGTTCTTC. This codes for CASIRGGATYEQFF.

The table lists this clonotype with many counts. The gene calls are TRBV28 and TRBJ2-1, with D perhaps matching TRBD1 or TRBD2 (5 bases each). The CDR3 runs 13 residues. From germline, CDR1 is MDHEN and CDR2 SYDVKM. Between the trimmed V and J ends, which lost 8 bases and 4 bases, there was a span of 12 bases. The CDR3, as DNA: TGTGCCAGCCGGGACCCGATATACAATGAGCAGTTCTTC. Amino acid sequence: CASRDPIYNEQFF. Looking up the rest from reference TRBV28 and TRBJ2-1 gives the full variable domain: DVKVTQSSRYLVKRTGEKVFLECVQDMDHENMFWYRQDPGLGLRLIYFSYDVKMKEKGDIPEGYSVSREKKERFSLILESASTNQTSMYLCASRDPIYNEQFFGPGTRLTVL.

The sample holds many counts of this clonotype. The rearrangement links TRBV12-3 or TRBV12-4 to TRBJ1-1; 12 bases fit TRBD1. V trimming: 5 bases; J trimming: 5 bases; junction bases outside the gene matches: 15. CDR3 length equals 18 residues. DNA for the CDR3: TGTGCCAGCAGTCATAGGGGGGGACAGGGGGCCCTGGGGACTGAAGCTTTCTTT. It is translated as CASSHRGGQGALGTEAFF.

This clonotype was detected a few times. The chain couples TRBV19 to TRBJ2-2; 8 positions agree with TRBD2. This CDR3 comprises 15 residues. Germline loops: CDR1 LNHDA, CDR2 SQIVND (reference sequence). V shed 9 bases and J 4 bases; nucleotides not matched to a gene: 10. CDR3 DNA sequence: TGTGCCAGCGGGCGCGTTAGCGGGATCACCGGGGAGCTGTTTTTT. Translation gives CASGRVSGITGELFF.

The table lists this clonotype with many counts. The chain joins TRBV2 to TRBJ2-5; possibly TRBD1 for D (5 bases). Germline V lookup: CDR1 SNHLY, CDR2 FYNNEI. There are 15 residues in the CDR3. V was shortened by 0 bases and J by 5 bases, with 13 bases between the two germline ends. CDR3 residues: CASSEAGAGHETQYF. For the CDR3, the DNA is TGTGCCAGCAGTGAAGCGGGCGCAGGGCATGAGACCCAGTACTTC.

The CDR3: CSVESGQPVEQYF. Here the CDR3 DNA reads TGCAGCGTTGAGTCGGGTCAACCGGTCGAGCAGTACTTC. V and J are TRBV29-1 and TRBJ2-7; no reliable D call. Trimming cost V 3 bases and J 6 bases, with 15 bases left between them. Germline CDR1 SQVTM, CDR2 ANQGSEA. This CDR3 spans 13 amino acids.

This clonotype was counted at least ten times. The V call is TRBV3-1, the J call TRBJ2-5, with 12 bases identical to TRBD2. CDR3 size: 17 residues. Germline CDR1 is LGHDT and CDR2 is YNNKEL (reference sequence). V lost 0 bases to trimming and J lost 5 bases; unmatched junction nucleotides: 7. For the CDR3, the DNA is TGTGCCAGCAGCCAAGAGACTAGCGGGAGACTTGAGGAGACCCAGTACTTC. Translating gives CASSQETSGRLEETQYF.

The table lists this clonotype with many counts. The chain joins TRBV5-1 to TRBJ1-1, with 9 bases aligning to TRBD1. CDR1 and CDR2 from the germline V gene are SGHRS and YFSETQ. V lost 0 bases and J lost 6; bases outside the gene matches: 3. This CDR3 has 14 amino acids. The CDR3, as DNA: TGCGCCAGCAGCTTGGATCGGACAGGGGCTGAAGCTTTCTTT. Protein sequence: CASSLDRTGAEAFF. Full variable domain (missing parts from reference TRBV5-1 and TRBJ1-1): KAGVTQTPRYLIKTRGQQVTLSCSPISGHRSVSWYQQTPGQGLQFLFEYFSETQRNKGNFPGRFSGRQFSNSRSEMNVSTLELGDSALYLCASSLDRTGAEAFFGQGTRLTVV.

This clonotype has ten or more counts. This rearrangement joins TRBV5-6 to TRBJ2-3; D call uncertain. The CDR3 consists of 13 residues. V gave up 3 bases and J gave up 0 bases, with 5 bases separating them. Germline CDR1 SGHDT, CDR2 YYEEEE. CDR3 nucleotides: TGTGCCAGCAGCTATTGGAGCACAGATACGCAGTATTTT. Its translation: CASSYWSTDTQYF.

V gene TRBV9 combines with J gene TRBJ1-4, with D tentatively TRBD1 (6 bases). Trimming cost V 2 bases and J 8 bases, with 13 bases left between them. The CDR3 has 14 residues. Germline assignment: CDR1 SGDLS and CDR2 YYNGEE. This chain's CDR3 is CASSVALRGEKLFF. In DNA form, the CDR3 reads TGTGCCAGCAGCGTCGCCCTCAGGGGAGAAAAACTGTTTTTT.

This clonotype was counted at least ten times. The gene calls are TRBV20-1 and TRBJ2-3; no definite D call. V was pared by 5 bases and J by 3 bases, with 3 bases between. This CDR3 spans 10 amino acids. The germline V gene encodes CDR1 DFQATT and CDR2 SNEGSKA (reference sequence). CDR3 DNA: TGCAGTGCTCGAACAGATACGCAGTATTTT. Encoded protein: CSARTDTQYF.

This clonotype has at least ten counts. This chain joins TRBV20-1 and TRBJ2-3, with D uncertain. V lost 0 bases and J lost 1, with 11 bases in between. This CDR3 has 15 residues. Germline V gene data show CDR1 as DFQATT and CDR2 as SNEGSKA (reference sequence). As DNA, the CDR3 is TGCAGTGCTAGAGATGCCCGATCGGGCACAGATACGCAGTATTTT. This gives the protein CSARDARSGTDTQYF.